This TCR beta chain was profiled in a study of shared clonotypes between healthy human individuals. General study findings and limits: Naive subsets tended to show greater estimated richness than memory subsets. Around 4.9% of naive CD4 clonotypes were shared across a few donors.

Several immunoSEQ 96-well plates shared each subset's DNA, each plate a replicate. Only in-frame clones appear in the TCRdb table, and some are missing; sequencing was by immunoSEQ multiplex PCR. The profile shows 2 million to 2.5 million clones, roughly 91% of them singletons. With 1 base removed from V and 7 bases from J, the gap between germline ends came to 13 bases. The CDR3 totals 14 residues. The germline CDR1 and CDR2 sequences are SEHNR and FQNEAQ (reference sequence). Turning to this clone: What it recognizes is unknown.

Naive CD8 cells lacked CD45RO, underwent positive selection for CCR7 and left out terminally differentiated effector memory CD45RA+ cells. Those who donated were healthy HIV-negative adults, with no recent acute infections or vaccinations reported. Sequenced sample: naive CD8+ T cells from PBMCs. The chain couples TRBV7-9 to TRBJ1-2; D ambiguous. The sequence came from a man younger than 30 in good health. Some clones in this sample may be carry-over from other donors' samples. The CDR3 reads CASSLGDTPVGYTF. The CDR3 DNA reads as TGTGCCAGCAGCTTAGGCGACACTCCAGTTGGCTACACCTTC.